A selection of T cell receptor beta chains follows, all from one sample in a study of post-analysis software for immune sequencing data. MiXCR was run by TCRdb on the PCR reads, yielding one entry per CDR3 protein. The table includes about 810,000 distinct CDR3 sequences, roughly 50% detected once. Source material: blood. All receptors derive from a girl between 10 and 17 years old with multiple sclerosis. Both conserved end residues are part of each CDR3. Each record gives: CDR3 protein, CDR3 DNA, clone size, J gene, D gene, V gene. A D gene is named only where the DNA matches it firmly. Not all rows give a size; the values are once, few, many and, for expanded clones, a class.

cdr3_aa: CASSRLGTGYDGYTF
cdr3_nt: TGTGCCAGCAGCAGACTCGGGACAGGGTACGATGGCTACACCTTC
clone_size: NA
j_call: TRBJ1-2
d_call: TRBD1
v_call: TRBV7-9

cdr3_aa: CSARWDRSTDTQYF
cdr3_nt: TGCAGTGCTAGGTGGGACAGGAGCACAGATACGCAGTATTTT
clone_size: NA
j_call: TRBJ2-3
d_call: TRBD1
v_call: TRBV20-1

cdr3_aa: CASSFWTSGGETQYF
cdr3_nt: TGTGCCAGCAGTTTCTGGACTAGTGGGGGGGAGACCCAGTACTTC
clone_size: NA
j_call: TRBJ2-5
d_call: TRBD2
v_call: TRBV12-3/TRBV12-4

cdr3_aa: CSARGHQQETQYF
cdr3_nt: TGCAGTGCTAGAGGGCATCAGCAAGAGACCCAGTACTTC
clone_size: NA
j_call: TRBJ2-5
d_call: NA
v_call: TRBV20-1

cdr3_aa: CSASLAGEAYEQYF
cdr3_nt: TGCAGTGCTAGTCTTGCGGGGGAAGCCTACGAGCAGTACTTC
clone_size: few
j_call: TRBJ2-7
d_call: TRBD2
v_call: TRBV20-1

cdr3_aa: CASSLAAPLSHNEQFF
cdr3_nt: TGTGCCAGCAGCTTAGCGGCCCCCCTCAGCCACAATGAGCAGTTCTTC
clone_size: NA
j_call: TRBJ2-1
d_call: NA
v_call: TRBV7-6

cdr3_aa: CSAPASGRAGYEQYF
cdr3_nt: TGCAGTGCTCCTGCTAGCGGGAGGGCCGGTTACGAGCAGTACTTC
clone_size: few
j_call: TRBJ2-7
d_call: TRBD2
v_call: TRBV20-1

cdr3_aa: CASSSPWSEQFF
cdr3_nt: TGTGCCAGCAGCTCACCGTGGAGTGAGCAGTTCTTC
clone_size: NA
j_call: TRBJ2-1
d_call: NA
v_call: TRBV7-2

cdr3_aa: CASSYSNPGTGGVQPQHF
cdr3_nt: TGTGCCAGCAGTTACTCGAATCCCGGGACAGGGGGCGTTCAGCCCCAGCATTTT
clone_size: NA
j_call: TRBJ1-5
d_call: TRBD1
v_call: TRBV6-5

cdr3_aa: CASSPAGTAYNEQFF
cdr3_nt: TGCGCCAGCAGTCCGGCAGGGACTGCGTACAATGAGCAGTTCTTC
clone_size: few
j_call: TRBJ2-1
d_call: NA
v_call: TRBV4-1

cdr3_aa: CSARMGVLSGAYEQYF
cdr3_nt: TGCAGTGCTAGGATGGGGGTTCTTAGCGGAGCCTACGAGCAGTACTTC
clone_size: NA
j_call: TRBJ2-7
d_call: NA
v_call: TRBV20-1

cdr3_aa: CSAPHGTTSSEQYF
cdr3_nt: TGCAGTGCCCCTCACGGGACGACCTCAAGCGAGCAGTACTTC
clone_size: NA
j_call: TRBJ2-7
d_call: NA
v_call: TRBV20-1

cdr3_aa: CASSRYLSGNEQLF
cdr3_nt: TGTGCCAGCAGTAGATATTTATCCGGGAATGAGCAGCTCTTC
clone_size: NA
j_call: TRBJ2-1
d_call: NA
v_call: TRBV4-2

cdr3_aa: CASSLLAGPQETQYF
cdr3_nt: TGCGCCAGCAGCTTACTAGCGGGGCCTCAAGAGACCCAGTACTTC
clone_size: few
j_call: TRBJ2-5
d_call: TRBD2
v_call: TRBV5-1

cdr3_aa: CASSVSGPNGYTF
cdr3_nt: TGTGCCAGCAGCGTTTCAGGGCCTAATGGCTACACCTTC
clone_size: NA
j_call: TRBJ1-2
d_call: NA
v_call: TRBV9

cdr3_aa: CASSYSAWDPYEQYF
cdr3_nt: TGTGCCAGCAGTTACTCGGCGTGGGATCCCTACGAGCAGTACTTC
clone_size: once
j_call: TRBJ2-7
d_call: NA
v_call: TRBV6-6

cdr3_aa: CSARDRLGNQETQYF
cdr3_nt: TGCAGTGCTAGAGACCGACTGGGGAATCAAGAGACCCAGTACTTC
clone_size: many
j_call: TRBJ2-5
d_call: NA
v_call: TRBV20-1

cdr3_aa: CASSFRLAGQETQYF
cdr3_nt: TGCGCCAGCAGCTTCCGACTAGCGGGACAAGAGACCCAGTACTTC
clone_size: NA
j_call: TRBJ2-5
d_call: TRBD2
v_call: TRBV5-1

cdr3_aa: CSVDPGTEAFF
cdr3_nt: TGCAGCGTTGATCCGGGGACTGAAGCTTTCTTT
clone_size: few
j_call: TRBJ1-1
d_call: NA
v_call: TRBV29-1

cdr3_aa: CASTGMAGRISYNEQFF
cdr3_nt: TGCGCCAGCACCGGGATGGCAGGACGAATTTCCTACAATGAGCAGTTCTTC
clone_size: NA
j_call: TRBJ2-1
d_call: NA
v_call: TRBV5-1

cdr3_aa: CASMERNEQFF
cdr3_nt: TGTGCCAGCATGGAGAGGAATGAGCAGTTCTTC
clone_size: NA
j_call: TRBJ2-1
d_call: NA
v_call: TRBV6-6

cdr3_aa: CASSFGRGGRGTDTQYF
cdr3_nt: TGTGCCAGCAGTTTCGGCCGGGGGGGCCGAGGCACAGATACGCAGTATTTT
clone_size: NA
j_call: TRBJ2-3
d_call: TRBD2
v_call: TRBV12-3/TRBV12-4

cdr3_aa: CSAVTGASGGVSYGYTF
cdr3_nt: TGCAGCGCCGTGACAGGGGCCTCGGGGGGAGTTAGTTATGGCTACACCTTC
clone_size: NA
j_call: TRBJ1-2
d_call: TRBD1
v_call: TRBV29-1

cdr3_aa: CASSFAGQKTDTQYF
cdr3_nt: TGTGCCAGCAGCTTTGCAGGGCAAAAGACAGATACGCAGTATTTT
clone_size: NA
j_call: TRBJ2-3
d_call: NA
v_call: TRBV7-9

cdr3_aa: CASSFEGRTYEQYF
cdr3_nt: TGTGCCAGCAGTTTTGAGGGCCGAACCTACGAGCAGTACTTC
clone_size: NA
j_call: TRBJ2-7
d_call: NA
v_call: TRBV12-3/TRBV12-4

cdr3_aa: CASRASRGTGNNEQFF
cdr3_nt: TGTGCCAGCAGGGCCAGTAGAGGGACAGGGAACAATGAGCAGTTCTTC
clone_size: few
j_call: TRBJ2-1
d_call: TRBD1
v_call: TRBV6-5

cdr3_aa: CSAALTRGLGTEAFF
cdr3_nt: TGCAGTGCTGCCCTAACCAGGGGACTAGGGACTGAAGCTTTCTTT
clone_size: NA
j_call: TRBJ1-1
d_call: NA
v_call: TRBV20-1

cdr3_aa: CSVGRRQEPYEQYF
cdr3_nt: TGCAGCGTGGGCCGCCGACAGGAACCCTACGAGCAGTACTTC
clone_size: NA
j_call: TRBJ2-7
d_call: NA
v_call: TRBV29-1

cdr3_aa: CASSLAPTSYGSYEQYF
cdr3_nt: TGCGCCAGCAGCTTGGCCCCGACTAGCTACGGCTCCTACGAGCAGTACTTC
clone_size: few
j_call: TRBJ2-7
d_call: TRBD2
v_call: TRBV5-1

cdr3_aa: CASSLASGSSSYEQYF
cdr3_nt: TGTGCCAGCAGTTTGGCGAGCGGGAGTTCCTCCTACGAGCAGTACTTC
clone_size: few
j_call: TRBJ2-7
d_call: TRBD2
v_call: TRBV27

cdr3_aa: CASSFRTHSRTDTQYF
cdr3_nt: TGTGCCAGCAGCTTTAGGACCCACAGCAGGACAGATACGCAGTATTTT
clone_size: NA
j_call: TRBJ2-3
d_call: NA
v_call: TRBV5-6

cdr3_aa: CASSSSSHRVLNIQYF
cdr3_nt: TGTGCCAGCAGCTCCTCTTCACACAGGGTGTTGAACATTCAGTACTTC
clone_size: NA
j_call: TRBJ2-4
d_call: NA
v_call: TRBV7-8

cdr3_aa: CATSRDGTTGWTGETQYF
cdr3_nt: TGTGCCACCAGCAGAGATGGAACAACGGGATGGACGGGAGAGACCCAGTACTTC
clone_size: few
j_call: TRBJ2-5
d_call: NA
v_call: TRBV15

cdr3_aa: CASSYSWGSGETQYF
cdr3_nt: TGTGCCAGCAGTTACTCGTGGGGGTCGGGAGAGACCCAGTACTTC
clone_size: NA
j_call: TRBJ2-5
d_call: NA
v_call: TRBV6-6

cdr3_aa: CSARRGAADSGANVLTF
cdr3_nt: TGCAGTGCTAGAAGGGGCGCAGCAGACTCTGGGGCCAACGTCCTGACTTTC
clone_size: NA
j_call: TRBJ2-6
d_call: NA
v_call: TRBV20-1

cdr3_aa: CAGTWGREQYF
cdr3_nt: TGTGCCGGGACGTGGGGCCGGGAGCAGTACTTC
clone_size: NA
j_call: TRBJ2-5
d_call: NA
v_call: TRBV30

cdr3_aa: CASSFDIQGKTHF
cdr3_nt: TGTGCCAGCAGCTTCGACATACAGGGGAAAACCCACTTT
clone_size: NA
j_call: TRBJ1-6
d_call: TRBD1
v_call: TRBV5-5

cdr3_aa: CASSFARGRPYGYTF
cdr3_nt: TGTGCCAGCAGCTTTGCGAGGGGGCGCCCCTATGGCTACACCTTC
clone_size: NA
j_call: TRBJ1-2
d_call: TRBD1
v_call: TRBV7-8

cdr3_aa: CASSQVPGAGFEQYF
cdr3_nt: TGTGCCAGCAGCCAAGTCCCAGGGGCAGGATTCGAGCAGTACTTC
clone_size: NA
j_call: TRBJ2-7
d_call: NA
v_call: TRBV4-2

cdr3_aa: CASNPRLAGDSEQYF
cdr3_nt: TGTGCCAGCAACCCGAGACTAGCGGGAGACTCCGAGCAGTACTTC
clone_size: NA
j_call: TRBJ2-7
d_call: NA
v_call: TRBV21-1

cdr3_aa: CSAITSGGASTQYF
cdr3_nt: TGCAGTGCTATTACTAGCGGGGGGGCAAGTACGCAGTATTTT
clone_size: NA
j_call: TRBJ2-3
d_call: TRBD2
v_call: TRBV20-1